This T cell receptor beta chain was found in a study of cytomegalovirus exposure and HLA in healthy donors. Remarks on this clone: Antigen unknown.

CDR1 and CDR2 from the germline V gene are SGDLS and YYNGEE. V gave up 5 bases and J gave up 4 bases; unmatched junction bases: 3. The CDR3 extends over 14 amino acids. Vbeta (60) and Jbeta (13) primers were used in the PCR. Sequencing used immunoSEQ multiplex PCR; TCRdb keeps in-frame clones, though not all of them. The sample holds about 180,000 clones, more than 65% seen once. Overall study findings and caveats: Available immune exposure information was restricted to CMV serostatus only.

Specimen: PBMCs. This clonotype was obtained from a girl aged 2 to 9 in good health and CMV-seropositive. The chain employs TRBV9 and TRBJ2-3, with 11 bases lining up with TRBD2. CDR3 amino acids: CASSIAGGPDTQYF. The CDR3 DNA reads TGTGCCAGCAGTATAGCGGGGGGGCCAGATACGCAGTATTTT.